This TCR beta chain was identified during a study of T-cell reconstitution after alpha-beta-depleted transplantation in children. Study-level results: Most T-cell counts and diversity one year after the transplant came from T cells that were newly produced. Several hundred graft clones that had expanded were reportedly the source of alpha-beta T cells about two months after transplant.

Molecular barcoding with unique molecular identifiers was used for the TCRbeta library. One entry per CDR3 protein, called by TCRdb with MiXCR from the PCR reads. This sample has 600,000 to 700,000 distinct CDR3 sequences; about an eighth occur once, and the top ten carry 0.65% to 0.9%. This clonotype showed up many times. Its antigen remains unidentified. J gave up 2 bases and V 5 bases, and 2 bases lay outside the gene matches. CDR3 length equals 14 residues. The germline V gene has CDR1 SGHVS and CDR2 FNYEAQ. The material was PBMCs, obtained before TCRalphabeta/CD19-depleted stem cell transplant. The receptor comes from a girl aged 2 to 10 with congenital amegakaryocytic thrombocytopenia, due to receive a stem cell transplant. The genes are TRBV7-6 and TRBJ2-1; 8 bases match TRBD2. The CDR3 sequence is CASSGGGTYNEQFF. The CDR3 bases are TGTGCCAGCAGCGGCGGGGGGACCTACAATGAGCAGTTCTTC. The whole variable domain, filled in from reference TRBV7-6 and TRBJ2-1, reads GAGVSQSPRYKVTKRGQDVALRCDPISGHVSLYWYRQALGQGPEFLTYFNYEAQQDKSGLPNDRFSAERPEGSISTLTIQRTEQRDSAMYRCASSGGGTYNEQFFGPGTRLTVL.